This entry lists 5 T cell receptor beta chains sequenced from one sample in a study of blood T cell repertoires in COVID-19. Generated by immunoSEQ multiplex PCR, the TCRdb table keeps only in-frame clones and is missing some. The top ten hold 7.5% to 10% of the sample, which has about 24,000 clones, 80% to 90% seen once. Sequenced material: peripheral blood. The receptors were gathered from a man aged 70 or older with acute or convalescent COVID-19.

The chain has TRBV24-1 and TRBJ1-1; TRBD1 agrees at 9 bases. Germline lookup yields CDR1 KGHDR and CDR2 SFDVKD. Trimming cost V 2 bases and J 5 bases; bases outside gene matches: 11. CDR3 length equals 17 residues. DNA of the CDR3: TGTGCCACCAGTGATTCCCCGGGACAGGGATTGGGGACTGAAGCTTTCTTT. It codes for CATSDSPGQGLGTEAFF.

The chain carries TRBV13 and TRBJ1-3; D gene ambiguous. V lost 0 bases and J lost 4, with 10 bases in between. This CDR3 spans 15 amino acids. Germline CDR1 reads PRHDT; CDR2 reads FYEKMQ (reference sequence). For the CDR3, the DNA is TGTGCCAGCAGCTTAGGTCAGGCGGGAGGAAACACCATATATTTT. It specifies CASSLGQAGGNTIYF. Drawing the rest from reference TRBV13 and TRBJ1-3, the complete variable domain is AAGVIQSPRHLIKEKRETATLKCYPIPRHDTVYWYQQGPGQDPQFLISFYEKMQSDKGSIPDRFSAQQFSDYHSELNMSSLELGDSALYFCASSLGQAGGNTIYFGEGSWLTVV.

The chain recombines TRBV5-1 with TRBJ1-1; 8 bases align to TRBD1. This CDR3 spans 16 amino acids. Germline assignment: CDR1 SGHRS and CDR2 YFSETQ. J gave up 0 bases and V 2 bases, and 6 bases lay outside the gene matches. The CDR3 region has the DNA TGCGCCAGCAGCTTCTCAGGACAGGGCCTGAACACTGAAGCTTTCTTT. This codes for CASSFSGQGLNTEAFF.

The chain carries TRBV27 and TRBJ1-1; 10 bases fit TRBD1. Germline V gene data show CDR1 as MNHEY and CDR2 as SMNVEV (reference sequence). Germline trimming cut 4 bases from V and 5 bases from J; bases unmatched to any gene: 13. CDR3 length: 17 amino acids. The CDR3 DNA reads as TGTGCCAGCAGTTCAACCGGGACAGGGGTAGTTGGGACTGAAGCTTTCTTT. Residues: CASSSTGTGVVGTEAFF.

The chain carries TRBV30 and TRBJ1-5; possibly TRBD1 for D (5 bases). This CDR3 has 13 amino acids. Germline CDR1 GTSNPN, CDR2 SVGIG (reference sequence). V lost 1 base to trimming and J lost 5 bases, with 9 bases between them. This chain's CDR3 is CAWSAGIDQPQHF. In DNA form, the CDR3 reads TGTGCCTGGAGTGCAGGGATCGATCAGCCCCAGCATTTT.